The next 20 T cell receptor beta chains were all read from a single sample in a study of T cell responses to AZD1222 COVID-19 vaccine. Repertoires were generated with immunoSEQ multiplex PCR, while TCRdb's copy carries only in-frame clones and drops some. The sample lists over 120,000 clones; approximately 91% were seen once. Sample: peripheral blood, taken 28 days after the second dose of the MenACWY control vaccine. Receptor source: an adult who received the MenACWY meningococcal vaccine as a control.

This clone was detected once. The sample carries other DNA sequences with the same CDR3. This chain connects TRBV7-9 to TRBJ2-7; D is uncertain. V lost 4 bases and J lost 3, with 10 bases in between. The length of the CDR3 is 13 residues. Germline V CDR1 and CDR2: SEHNR, FQNEAQ (reference sequence). This CDR3 is CASSSGRIYEQYF. The CDR3 nucleotides are TGTGCCAGCAGCTCCGGACGAATCTACGAGCAGTACTTC.

The chain is built from TRBV21-1 and TRBJ2-1; the table's D call, TRBD2, has no DNA check behind it. TRBV21-1 is a pseudogene locus. CDR3 length: 18 amino acids. The CDR3 nucleotides read TGTGCCAGCAGCAAAGGATCCAGGAGGCTGGGTCCTTACAATGAGCAGTTCTTC. It encodes CASSKGSRRLGPYNEQFF.

The V gene is TRBV18, the J gene TRBJ1-2, with D maybe TRBD1 (6 bases). The CDR3 is 13 residues long. CDR1 and CDR2 from the germline V gene are KGHSH and LQKENI. The V gene lost 3 bases and the J gene lost 3 bases, with 8 bases spanning the gap. In DNA form, the CDR3 reads TGTGCCAGCTCACCCCGACAGGACTATGGCTACACCTTC. Translated: CASSPRQDYGYTF.

As for this clone: One junction end disagrees with the germline gene, perhaps due to a read error. The V call is TRBV6-4, the J call TRBJ2-7; D is ambiguous. This CDR3 has 10 amino acids. Per germline, CDR1 MRHNA and CDR2 SNTAGT. CDR3 in amino acids: CASSDGQKWF. In DNA, the CDR3 is TGTGCCAGCAGTGATGGGCAAAAGTGGTTC.

This clone was seen once. This chain uses TRBV28 with TRBJ1-4; the match to TRBD1 covers 9 bases. J gave up 4 bases and V 2 bases, and 5 bases lay outside the gene matches. The CDR3 extends over 16 amino acids. Looked up from germline, CDR1 is MDHEN and CDR2 is SYDVKM. CDR3 sequence: CASSLGDRAHNEKLFF. The CDR3 bases are TGTGCCAGCAGTTTAGGGGACAGGGCTCATAATGAAAAACTGTTTTTT.

This clone was observed a single time. The genes are TRBV3-1 (or the pseudogene TRBV3-2) and TRBJ2-5; D may be TRBD1 or TRBD2 (5 bases each). This CDR3 comprises 14 residues. Deletions cut 4 bases from V and 5 bases from J, with 14 bases between. CDR1 and CDR2 (germline): LGHDT, YNNKEL (reference sequence). CDR3 region: CASSLSRGRETQYF. The CDR3 DNA is TGTGCCAGCAGCCTCAGCCGGGGCCGGGAGACCCAGTACTTC.

The gene calls are TRBV14 and TRBJ2-7, with 7 bases identical to TRBD2. J gave up 0 bases and V 4 bases, and 9 bases lay outside the gene matches. CDR3 length equals 16 residues. Germline V CDR1 and CDR2: SGHDN, FVKESK. Here the CDR3 DNA reads TGTGCCAGCAGCCGGGGGGGAGACCACAGCTCCTACGAGCAGTACTTC. As protein: CASSRGGDHSSYEQYF.

This rearrangement joins TRBV14 to TRBJ1-4; D not certain. Germline CDR1 and CDR2: SGHDN and FVKESK. The CDR3 is 19 amino acids. V was clipped by 4 bases and J by 0 bases, with 21 bases between them. The CDR3 nucleotides read TGTGCCAGCAGCCCGGGGAGGCTTTTCGTTTCAGCAACTAATGAAAAACTGTTTTTT. It encodes CASSPGRLFVSATNEKLFF.

The chain couples TRBV5-4 to TRBJ2-1, with D possibly being TRBD1 (6 bases). The CDR3 loop spans 16 amino acids. Trimming pared 0 bases from V and 7 bases from J, leaving 17 bases between. The V gene's germline CDR1 is SGHNT and CDR2 YYREEE (reference sequence). This CDR3 is CASSLGTVRTSNEQFF. The CDR3 DNA reads as TGTGCCAGCAGCTTGGGGACAGTACGGACTTCGAATGAGCAGTTCTTC.

This rearrangement joins TRBV5-8 to TRBJ1-6; D not resolved. The CDR3 covers 13 residues. Germline CDR1 and CDR2: SGHTS and YDEGEE. V was clipped by 1 base and J by 17 bases, with 16 bases between them. The CDR3 region is CASSLLRGTTVHF. DNA for the CDR3: TGTGCCAGCAGCTTGTTACGAGGAACAACTGTCCACTTT.

The rearrangement uses TRBV2 and TRBJ2-1; 13 nucleotides agree with TRBD2. V was pared by 2 bases and J by 8 bases, with 3 bases of the junction left unmatched. This CDR3 has 15 amino acids. The germline gives CDR1 SNHLY, CDR2 FYNNEI. CDR3 coding DNA: TGTGCCAGCAGTGAACGCGGACTAGCGGGAGATGAGCAGTTCTTC. Protein sequence: CASSERGLAGDEQFF.

This chain connects TRBV19 to TRBJ1-1; D might be TRBD1 (5 bases). V lost 6 bases and J lost 4, with 9 bases in between. The CDR3 is 12 residues long. The germline CDR1 and CDR2 sequences are LNHDA and SQIVND (reference sequence). CDR3 residues: CASSPRVTEAFF. CDR3 bases: TGTGCCAGTAGCCCCAGGGTCACTGAAGCTTTCTTT. The full variable domain, completed using reference TRBV19 and TRBJ1-1, is DGGITQSPKYLFRKEGQNVTLSCEQNLNHDAMYWYRQDPGQGLRLIYYSQIVNDFQKGDIAEGYSVSREKKESFPLTVTSAQKNPTAFYLCASSPRVTEAFFGQGTRLTVV.

In DNA form, the CDR3 reads TGCAGCGTTGAATTGGACGTTGAGCAGTTCTTC. Encoded protein: CSVELDVEQFF. The V call is TRBV29-1, the J call TRBJ2-1, with D unresolved. The germline V gene encodes CDR1 SQVTM and CDR2 ANQGSEA. V lost 2 bases and J 9 bases, leaving 8 bases between the germline ends. The CDR3 covers 11 residues.

The chain uses TRBV7-9 and TRBJ1-1; TRBD1 is a possible D gene (6 bases). The CDR3 length is 14 residues. The V end lost 5 bases, the J end lost 5 bases, and 15 bases lay between the germline ends. CDR1 and CDR2 (germline): SEHNR, FQNEAQ (reference sequence). For the CDR3, the DNA is TGTGCCAGCAGCATACAGGGCCCGGGGACTGAAGCTTTCTTT. Its translation is CASSIQGPGTEAFF.

The chain joins TRBV11-3 to TRBJ1-1, with D unresolved. The germline V gene has CDR1 SGHNT and CDR2 YENEEA. The V end lost 3 bases, the J end lost 1 base, and 9 bases lay between the germline ends. CDR3 length: 14 amino acids. In DNA, the CDR3 is TGTGCCAGCAGCTTGCTCGGCGGGAACACTGAAGCTTTCTTT. Residues: CASSLLGGNTEAFF.

The chain combines TRBV13 with TRBJ1-2; possibly TRBD1 for D (5 bases). Trimming shortened V by 6 bases and J by 7 bases, and 18 bases separated the two germline ends. The CDR3 extends over 14 amino acids. Germline V CDR1 and CDR2: PRHDT, FYEKMQ (reference sequence). The CDR3 reads CASRFTGQRGGYTF. The CDR3 DNA is TGTGCCAGCAGATTTACGGGCCAAAGGGGTGGCTACACCTTC.

The V call is TRBV2, the J call TRBJ1-1; D is perhaps TRBD1 (5 bases). Trimming cost V 4 bases and J 3 bases, with 12 bases left between them. This CDR3 spans 14 amino acids. Germline values: CDR1 SNHLY, CDR2 FYNNEI. CDR3 DNA sequence: TGTGCCAGCAGTGCCCGGTGGGGGGACACTGAAGCTTTCTTT. It codes for CASSARWGDTEAFF. Combining the CDR3 with reference TRBV2 and TRBJ1-1 gives the whole variable domain EPEVTQTPSHQVTQMGQEVILRCVPISNHLYFYWYRQILGQKVEFLVSFYNNEISEKSEIFDDQFSVERPDGSNFTLKIRSTKLEDSAMYFCASSARWGDTEAFFGQGTRLTVV.

J is TRBJ1-4 and V is TRBV4-3; the D gene is possibly TRBD1 (5 bases). CDR3 length: 15 amino acids. V lost 4 bases and J 4 bases, leaving 13 bases between the germline ends. Germline lookup yields CDR1 LGHNA and CDR2 YSLEER. In nucleotides, the CDR3 is TGCGCCAGCAGCCTTGAGGGGTCGGGTAATGAAAAACTGTTTTTT. Its translation is CASSLEGSGNEKLFF.

This chain uses TRBV5-4 with TRBJ1-2, with a tentative D call TRBD1 (5 bases). V lost 0 bases and J lost 6, with 6 bases in between. The length of the CDR3 is 12 residues. Looked up from germline, CDR1 is SGHNT and CDR2 is YYREEE (reference sequence). CDR3 region: CASSLEGHGYTF. In DNA, the CDR3 is TGTGCCAGCAGCTTGGAGGGGCATGGCTACACCTTC. Filled out from reference TRBV5-4 and TRBJ1-2, the complete variable domain reads ETGVTQSPTHLIKTRGQQVTLRCSSQSGHNTVSWYQQALGQGPQFIFQYYREEENGRGNFPPRFSGLQFPNYSSELNVNALELDDSALYLCASSLEGHGYTFGSGTRLTVV.

CDR3 in amino acids: CASTPAGGSYEQYF. The CDR3 DNA follows: TGTGCCAGCACCCCAGCTGGGGGCTCCTACGAGCAGTACTTC. This chain connects TRBV6-5 to TRBJ2-7; D may correspond to TRBD1 or TRBD2 (5 bases each). The CDR3 sequence is 14 residues long. Per the germline V gene, CDR1 is MNHEY and CDR2 is SVGAGI. Trimming stripped 7 bases from V and 0 bases from J, with 13 bases between.